The rows below give T cell receptor beta chains drawn from one sample of a study of response to subunit inactivated influenza vaccine. A single record per CDR3 protein comes from TCRdb applying MiXCR to the RT-PCR reads. In the table there are 700,000 to 800,000 distinct CDR3 sequences, less than 20% of which are singletons. Sequenced here: PBMCs from blood, sampled roughly 5 days after vaccination. These receptors were collected from a middle-aged man who received an inactivated influenza vaccine. Both conserved end residues are part of each CDR3. A D gene is named only where the DNA matches it firmly. Size tells how often a clone was seen (once, few, many) or the class of an expanded clone, and some rows leave it out.

J gene: TRBJ2-3
clone size: .
V gene: TRBV7-2
D gene: .
CDR3 protein: CASRRLGNTQYF
CDR3 DNA: TGTGCCAGCAGGAGACTGGGAAATACGCAGTATTTT

J gene: TRBJ1-2
clone size: .
V gene: TRBV20-1
D gene: .
CDR3 protein: CSAKNSLNGYTF
CDR3 DNA: TGCAGTGCAAAGAACAGTCTTAATGGCTACACCTTC

J gene: TRBJ2-3
clone size: few
V gene: TRBV9
D gene: TRBD2
CDR3 protein: CASSAGAGVRDTQYF
CDR3 DNA: TGTGCCAGCAGCGCTGGAGCGGGGGTCCGGGATACGCAGTATTTT

J gene: TRBJ1-1
clone size: few
V gene: TRBV20-1
D gene: .
CDR3 protein: CSAVQVNTEAFF
CDR3 DNA: TGCAGTGCCGTACAGGTGAACACTGAAGCTTTCTTT

J gene: TRBJ2-3
clone size: .
V gene: TRBV12-3/TRBV12-4
D gene: .
CDR3 protein: CASSYLQETDTQYF
CDR3 DNA: TGTGCCAGCAGTTATCTCCAGGAGACAGATACGCAGTATTTT

J gene: TRBJ2-4
clone size: few
V gene: TRBV11-2
D gene: TRBD2
CDR3 protein: CASSQPSGRRHKYF
CDR3 DNA: TGTGCCAGCAGCCAACCTAGCGGGAGGAGGCATAAGTACTTC

J gene: TRBJ2-7
clone size: few
V gene: TRBV20-1
D gene: .
CDR3 protein: CSASDTYEQYF
CDR3 DNA: TGCAGTGCTAGTGACACCTACGAGCAGTACTTC

J gene: TRBJ2-7
clone size: few
V gene: TRBV29-1
D gene: .
CDR3 protein: CSVEDPSDLYEQYF
CDR3 DNA: TGCAGCGTTGAAGATCCGTCGGACCTCTACGAGCAGTACTTC

J gene: TRBJ2-3
clone size: few
V gene: TRBV4-1
D gene: .
CDR3 protein: CASSQVVLGAREAQYF
CDR3 DNA: TGCGCCAGCAGCCAAGTGGTGCTGGGCGCCAGGGAGGCGCAGTATTTT

J gene: TRBJ2-7
clone size: .
V gene: TRBV5-1
D gene: TRBD2
CDR3 protein: CASSLTGTSGLYEQYF
CDR3 DNA: TGCGCCAGCAGTTTAACCGGGACTAGCGGCCTCTACGAGCAGTACTTC

J gene: TRBJ2-3
clone size: few
V gene: TRBV5-8
D gene: .
CDR3 protein: CASSLAGYF
CDR3 DNA: TGTGCCAGCAGCCTCGCAGGGTATTTT

J gene: TRBJ2-1
clone size: .
V gene: TRBV20-1
D gene: .
CDR3 protein: CSATGAGYSYNEQFF
CDR3 DNA: TGCAGTGCTACGGGGGCGGGCTACTCCTACAATGAGCAGTTCTTC

J gene: TRBJ2-1
clone size: .
V gene: TRBV5-5
D gene: TRBD1
CDR3 protein: CASSSPGQSAQFF
CDR3 DNA: TGTGCCAGCAGCTCACCGGGACAGTCCGCGCAGTTCTTC

J gene: TRBJ2-3
clone size: once
V gene: TRBV5-1
D gene: .
CDR3 protein: CASSILDSQGGTDTQYF
CDR3 DNA: TGCGCCAGCAGCATATTAGACTCGCAGGGAGGTACAGATACGCAGTATTTT

J gene: TRBJ2-7
clone size: .
V gene: TRBV7-9
D gene: .
CDR3 protein: CASSSTLELPF
CDR3 DNA: TGTGCCAGCAGCTCGACTCTCGAGCTGCCCTTC

J gene: TRBJ2-3
clone size: few
V gene: TRBV7-8
D gene: TRBD2
CDR3 protein: CASSRLASTDTQYF
CDR3 DNA: TGTGCCAGCAGCAGACTAGCTTCAACAGATACGCAGTATTTT

J gene: TRBJ2-1
clone size: many
V gene: TRBV20-1
D gene: TRBD2
CDR3 protein: CSARDRLAGHNEQFF
CDR3 DNA: TGCAGTGCTAGAGACCGACTAGCGGGCCACAATGAGCAGTTCTTC

J gene: TRBJ2-6
clone size: .
V gene: TRBV7-2
D gene: .
CDR3 protein: CASSPRVGGANVLTF
CDR3 DNA: TGTGCCAGCAGCCCCAGGGTCGGCGGGGCCAACGTCCTGACTTTC

J gene: TRBJ2-3
clone size: .
V gene: TRBV29-1
D gene: .
CDR3 protein: CSVSRDTQYF
CDR3 DNA: TGCAGCGTCAGTCGGGATACGCAGTATTTT

J gene: TRBJ2-2
clone size: .
V gene: TRBV5-6
D gene: TRBD1
CDR3 protein: CASSLEDRDVGELFF
CDR3 DNA: TGTGCCAGCAGCTTGGAGGACAGGGATGTCGGGGAGCTGTTTTTT

J gene: TRBJ2-2
clone size: few
V gene: TRBV27
D gene: .
CDR3 protein: CASSLIPVGELFF
CDR3 DNA: TGTGCCAGCAGTTTAATTCCAGTCGGGGAGCTGTTTTTT

J gene: TRBJ2-2
clone size: many
V gene: TRBV29-1
D gene: .
CDR3 protein: CSVRGRGTGELFF
CDR3 DNA: TGCAGCGTCAGGGGCCGCGGTACCGGGGAGCTGTTTTTT

J gene: TRBJ2-7
clone size: few
V gene: TRBV28
D gene: TRBD1
CDR3 protein: CASRFGQGDSYEQYF
CDR3 DNA: TGTGCCAGCAGATTCGGACAGGGGGATTCCTACGAGCAGTACTTC

J gene: TRBJ2-7
clone size: few
V gene: TRBV6-5
D gene: TRBD1
CDR3 protein: CASSYSTNTQGGEQYF
CDR3 DNA: TGTGCCAGCAGTTACTCGACAAATACACAGGGGGGCGAGCAGTACTTC

J gene: TRBJ2-2
clone size: .
V gene: TRBV5-1
D gene: TRBD1
CDR3 protein: CASSGGQDGTGELFF
CDR3 DNA: TGCGCCAGCAGCGGGGGACAGGACGGCACCGGGGAGCTGTTTTTT

J gene: TRBJ2-2
clone size: .
V gene: TRBV28
D gene: TRBD2
CDR3 protein: CASSPPGLAGGIGELFF
CDR3 DNA: TGTGCCAGCAGCCCTCCGGGACTAGCGGGAGGAATCGGGGAGCTGTTTTTT

J gene: TRBJ2-5
clone size: many
V gene: TRBV20-1
D gene: TRBD2
CDR3 protein: CSAPGLAGGPRKTQYF
CDR3 DNA: TGCAGTGCCCCGGGACTAGCGGGGGGGCCGAGGAAGACCCAGTACTTC

J gene: TRBJ2-5
clone size: .
V gene: TRBV20-1
D gene: .
CDR3 protein: CSASAGSETQYF
CDR3 DNA: TGCAGTGCTAGCGCGGGATCCGAGACCCAGTACTTC

J gene: TRBJ2-1
clone size: few
V gene: TRBV28
D gene: .
CDR3 protein: CASSFDGALGNNEQFF
CDR3 DNA: TGTGCCAGCAGTTTCGACGGAGCCTTGGGCAACAATGAGCAGTTCTTC

J gene: TRBJ2-5
clone size: few
V gene: TRBV29-1
D gene: .
CDR3 protein: CSVVFGTQETQYF
CDR3 DNA: TGCAGCGTTGTATTCGGGACTCAAGAGACCCAGTACTTC

J gene: TRBJ2-7
clone size: .
V gene: TRBV29-1
D gene: TRBD2
CDR3 protein: CSVDGRLAGATYEQYF
CDR3 DNA: TGCAGCGTTGACGGCCGACTAGCGGGAGCCACCTACGAGCAGTACTTC

J gene: TRBJ2-7
clone size: .
V gene: TRBV4-2
D gene: TRBD2
CDR3 protein: CASSQVPLAGVYEQYF
CDR3 DNA: TGTGCCAGCAGCCAGGTCCCACTAGCGGGAGTCTACGAGCAGTACTTC

J gene: TRBJ2-7
clone size: .
V gene: TRBV7-2
D gene: TRBD1
CDR3 protein: CASSLEGQGFYEQYF
CDR3 DNA: TGTGCCAGCAGCTTAGAGGGACAGGGGTTTTACGAGCAGTACTTC

J gene: TRBJ2-7
clone size: few
V gene: TRBV19
D gene: .
CDR3 protein: CASSYSTGPTEQYF
CDR3 DNA: TGTGCCAGTAGTTACTCGACAGGACCCACTGAGCAGTACTTC

J gene: TRBJ2-5
clone size: .
V gene: TRBV21-1
D gene: .
CDR3 protein: CASSPLAQYF
CDR3 DNA: TGTGCCAGCAGCCCTTTAGCCCAGTACTTC

J gene: TRBJ1-6
clone size: .
V gene: TRBV5-1
D gene: TRBD1
CDR3 protein: CASSTGQAGNSPLHF
CDR3 DNA: TGCGCCAGCAGCACGGGACAGGCGGGAAATTCACCCCTCCACTTT

J gene: TRBJ2-7
clone size: .
V gene: TRBV13
D gene: TRBD2
CDR3 protein: CASSLGLAGYTPLWEQYF
CDR3 DNA: TGTGCCAGCAGCCTGGGACTAGCGGGATACACTCCCCTGTGGGAGCAGTACTTC

J gene: TRBJ1-4
clone size: few
V gene: TRBV12-3/TRBV12-4
D gene: TRBD1
CDR3 protein: CASRSGTGPNEKLFF
CDR3 DNA: TGTGCCAGCAGAAGTGGGACAGGGCCTAATGAAAAACTGTTTTTT

J gene: TRBJ2-5
clone size: .
V gene: TRBV4-2
D gene: .
CDR3 protein: CASAVSSGQETQYF
CDR3 DNA: TGTGCCAGCGCAGTGTCGTCCGGCCAAGAGACCCAGTACTTC

J gene: TRBJ2-3
clone size: .
V gene: TRBV5-1
D gene: TRBD2
CDR3 protein: CATNSGRETDTQYF
CDR3 DNA: TGCGCCACCAATAGCGGGAGGGAGACAGATACGCAGTATTTT

J gene: TRBJ2-1
clone size: .
V gene: TRBV27
D gene: .
CDR3 protein: CASSPSRGPGGSNEQFF
CDR3 DNA: TGTGCCAGCAGCCCATCGAGGGGACCGGGGGGCTCCAATGAGCAGTTCTTC

J gene: TRBJ2-7
clone size: medium-sized
V gene: TRBV12-3/TRBV12-4
D gene: .
CDR3 protein: CASSFGQSSYEQYF
CDR3 DNA: TGTGCCAGCAGTTTCGGACAGTCCTCCTACGAGCAGTACTTC

J gene: TRBJ2-1
clone size: .
V gene: TRBV10-3
D gene: TRBD2
CDR3 protein: CAISGGASGSNEQFF
CDR3 DNA: TGTGCCATCAGTGGGGGAGCTAGCGGGAGTAATGAGCAGTTCTTC

J gene: TRBJ2-7
clone size: .
V gene: TRBV12-3/TRBV12-4
D gene: .
CDR3 protein: CASSFSGTAGQYF
CDR3 DNA: TGTGCCAGCAGTTTTTCCGGGACAGCGGGGCAGTACTTC

J gene: TRBJ2-2
clone size: .
V gene: TRBV4-1
D gene: .
CDR3 protein: CASSQGIPGAVTGELFF
CDR3 DNA: TGCGCCAGCAGCCAAGGAATCCCGGGGGCGGTCACCGGGGAGCTGTTTTTT

J gene: TRBJ2-2
clone size: .
V gene: TRBV4-3
D gene: .
CDR3 protein: CASSPHRVTGELFF
CDR3 DNA: TGCGCCAGCAGCCCTCACAGGGTCACCGGGGAGCTGTTTTTT

J gene: TRBJ2-1
clone size: .
V gene: TRBV7-9
D gene: TRBD2
CDR3 protein: CASSLRPSGTNEQFF
CDR3 DNA: TGTGCCAGCAGCTTAAGGCCTAGCGGAACCAATGAGCAGTTCTTC

J gene: TRBJ1-4
clone size: .
V gene: TRBV12-3/TRBV12-4
D gene: .
CDR3 protein: CASSRDSQGHEKLFF
CDR3 DNA: TGTGCCAGCAGCCGAGACAGCCAAGGACATGAAAAACTGTTTTTT

J gene: TRBJ2-1
clone size: .
V gene: TRBV2
D gene: TRBD2
CDR3 protein: CASRLTSGAYNEQFF
CDR3 DNA: TGTGCCAGCAGATTAACTAGCGGGGCGTACAATGAGCAGTTCTTC

J gene: TRBJ1-4
clone size: many
V gene: TRBV12-3/TRBV12-4
D gene: .
CDR3 protein: CASSWTVGEKLFF
CDR3 DNA: TGTGCCAGCAGCTGGACCGTCGGGGAAAAACTGTTTTTT

J gene: TRBJ1-4
clone size: .
V gene: TRBV2
D gene: .
CDR3 protein: CASRTHRQTNEKLFF
CDR3 DNA: TGTGCCAGCAGGACACATAGACAGACCAATGAAAAACTGTTTTTT

J gene: TRBJ2-2
clone size: .
V gene: TRBV30
D gene: .
CDR3 protein: CAWSVATGELFF
CDR3 DNA: TGTGCCTGGAGTGTTGCGACCGGGGAGCTGTTTTTT

J gene: TRBJ1-5
clone size: few
V gene: TRBV29-1
D gene: TRBD1
CDR3 protein: CSVGGDRPDQPQHF
CDR3 DNA: TGCAGCGTTGGAGGGGACAGGCCTGATCAGCCCCAGCATTTT

J gene: TRBJ1-4
clone size: .
V gene: TRBV25-1
D gene: TRBD1
CDR3 protein: CASSEPGTGNEKLFF
CDR3 DNA: TGTGCCAGCAGTGAGCCCGGGACAGGGAATGAAAAACTGTTTTTT

J gene: TRBJ2-1
clone size: many
V gene: TRBV5-1
D gene: TRBD2
CDR3 protein: CASSNPGTSSYNEQFF
CDR3 DNA: TGCGCCAGCAGCAATCCCGGGACTAGCAGCTACAATGAGCAGTTCTTC